These 19 T cell receptor beta chains share one sample of origin, sequenced in a study of CD8 T cells in Susac syndrome. It was with random hexamers that roughly 0.45 to 1 ug RNA was reverse transcribed. TCRdb reanalysed the immunoSEQ multiplex PCR reads using MiXCR and keeps one entry per CDR3 protein. The repertoire holds fewer than 140,000 distinct CDR3 sequences, with roughly 94% as singletons. The sequenced sample was CD8+ T cells from PBMCs. The receptors shown here come from a human donor with Susac syndrome.

The chain couples TRBV5-1 to TRBJ1-2; 7 bases are shared with TRBD1. V lost 4 bases and J lost 1; bases outside the gene matches: 10. The length of the CDR3 is 16 residues. Germline V gene data show CDR1 as SGHRS and CDR2 as YFSETQ. CDR3 bases: TGCGCCAGCAGCGGCTCGGGACAGAACTTTAACTATGGCTACACCTTC. Its translation: CASSGSGQNFNYGYTF.

V and J are TRBV5-1 and TRBJ1-1; no clear D gene. Trimming removed 5 bases at V and 5 bases at J, with 13 bases between. This CDR3 is built from 13 residues. Germline loops: CDR1 SGHRS, CDR2 YFSETQ. The CDR3 nucleotides are TGCGCCAGCAGTCGGGCCACGGGGACTGAAGCTTTCTTT. Amino acid sequence: CASSRATGTEAFF.

V gene TRBV11-2 combines with J gene TRBJ2-1; the D gene is possibly TRBD1 (6 bases). Trimming took 3 bases from V and 15 from J, leaving 18 bases between them. This CDR3 is built from 13 residues. Germline CDR1 reads SGHAT; CDR2 reads FQNNGV. The CDR3 region is CASSLGAGGPAFF. The DNA for the CDR3 is TGTGCCAGCAGCTTGGGGGCGGGTGGGCCCGCGTTCTTC.

CDR3 sequence (DNA): TGTGCCAGCAGCGTAGGTTGGAGTCAGCCCCAGCATTTT. Translated: CASSVGWSQPQHF. This sequence joins TRBV9 and TRBJ1-5, with D unclear. Trimming left V 0 bases short and J 6 bases short, with 7 bases between. The CDR3 is 13 amino acids. CDR1 is SGDLS and CDR2 is YYNGEE in the germline V gene.

The chain has TRBV7-9 and TRBJ2-1, with 9 nucleotides matching TRBD1. There are 15 residues in the CDR3. J lost 7 bases, V lost 5 bases, and 9 bases had no gene match. Looked up from germline, CDR1 is SEHNR and CDR2 is FQNEAQ (reference sequence). The CDR3 nucleotides read TGTGCCAGCAGCCTTCCGGGACAGGGAAGAAATGAGCAGTTCTTC. It encodes CASSLPGQGRNEQFF.

The J gene is TRBJ2-7, the V gene TRBV27, with D perhaps being TRBD1 or TRBD2 (6 bases each). Trimming pared 0 bases from V and 1 base from J, leaving 7 bases between. The CDR3 covers 14 residues. The germline V gene encodes CDR1 MNHEY and CDR2 SMNVEV (reference sequence). CDR3 DNA: TGTGCCAGCAGTTTATCAGGGGGGTCCTACGAGCAGTACTTC. Translated: CASSLSGGSYEQYF.

J is TRBJ1-5 and V is TRBV19; 7 nucleotides line up with TRBD1. The CDR3 covers 13 residues. Trimming took 5 bases from V and 4 from J; bases not matched to a gene: 2. Germline assignment: CDR1 LNHDA and CDR2 SQIVND (reference sequence). The CDR3 spells CASSPGGNQPQHF. The CDR3, as DNA: TGTGCCAGTAGTCCAGGGGGAAATCAGCCCCAGCATTTT. Based on the CDR3 plus reference TRBV19 and TRBJ1-5, the full variable domain is DGGITQSPKYLFRKEGQNVTLSCEQNLNHDAMYWYRQDPGQGLRLIYYSQIVNDFQKGDIAEGYSVSREKKESFPLTVTSAQKNPTAFYLCASSPGGNQPQHFGDGTRLSIL.

The chain uses TRBV20-1 and TRBJ2-7; tentatively, D is TRBD1 or TRBD2 (5 bases each). The CDR3 sequence is 14 residues long. The V end lost 4 bases, the J end lost 0 bases, and 13 bases lay between the germline ends. Germline CDR1 and CDR2: DFQATT and SNEGSKA (reference sequence). This CDR3 is CSATGQTISYEQYF. CDR3 nucleotide sequence: TGCAGTGCTACGGGGCAGACAATCTCCTACGAGCAGTACTTC.

Notes on this clonotype: The junction shows a germline mismatch at one end, possibly a read error. The chain uses TRBV7-8 and TRBJ2-1; 8 bases agree with TRBD1. The CDR3 contains 16 residues. CDR1 and CDR2 from the germline V gene are SGHVS and FQNEAQ. The CDR3 DNA reads TGTGCCAGCAGATTAGGGGGACAGGCCTCCTACAATGAGCAGTTCTTC. As protein: CASRLGGQASYNEQFF.

The gene calls are TRBV20-1 and TRBJ2-4, with D possibly TRBD2 on 6 matching bases. CDR3 length: 16 residues. Germline V gene sequence: CDR1 DFQATT, CDR2 SNEGSKA (reference sequence). Trimming took 0 bases from V and 0 from J, leaving 12 bases between them. DNA of the CDR3: TGCAGTGCTAGAGATACCCGGAGGGAAGCCAAAAACATTCAGTACTTC. Its protein is CSARDTRREAKNIQYF.

The genes are TRBV7-9 and TRBJ1-1, with D possibly matching TRBD1 (5 bases). The CDR3 has 14 amino acids. In germline, CDR1 is SEHNR, CDR2 FQNEAQ (reference sequence). Trimming removed 5 bases from V and 6 bases from J, with 16 bases in between. This CDR3 reads CASSPEGPIAEAFF. CDR3 coding DNA: TGTGCCAGCAGCCCCGAGGGGCCGATCGCTGAAGCTTTCTTT.

The chain has TRBV24-1 and TRBJ2-1; no clear D gene. The germline V gene encodes CDR1 KGHDR and CDR2 SFDVKD. With 6 bases removed from V and 4 bases from J, the gap between germline ends came to 9 bases. The length of the CDR3 is 13 residues. This CDR3 reads CATSTRGYNEQFF. Here the CDR3 DNA reads TGTGCCACCAGTACCCGCGGTTACAATGAGCAGTTCTTC.

This clonotype was detected only once. The V and J genes are TRBV25-1 and TRBJ2-5; possibly TRBD1 or TRBD2 for D (5 bases each). Trimming took off 6 bases at V and 5 bases at J, with 16 bases between the two ends. Germline values: CDR1 MGHDK, CDR2 SYGVNS. The length of the CDR3 is 14 residues. Here the CDR3 DNA reads TGTGCCAGCAGCCTGGGAAGTTGGGGGGAGACCCAGTACTTC. It translates to CASSLGSWGETQYF.

This rearrangement joins TRBV15 to TRBJ2-7; 7 positions agree with TRBD1. CDR1 LNHNV and CDR2 YYDKDF come from the germline V gene (reference sequence). This CDR3 spans 17 amino acids. Germline trimming cut 0 bases from V and 2 bases from J; bases unmatched to any gene: 10. The chain's CDR3 is CATSRDGAQGTPYEQYF. The CDR3 DNA is TGTGCCACCAGCAGAGATGGGGCACAGGGGACCCCCTACGAGCAGTACTTC. Combining the CDR3 with reference TRBV15 and TRBJ2-7 gives the whole variable domain DAMVIQNPRYQVTQFGKPVTLSCSQTLNHNVMYWYQQKSSQAPKLLFHYYDKDFNNEADTPDNFQSRRPNTSFCFLDIRSPGLGDTAMYLCATSRDGAQGTPYEQYFGPGTRLTVT.

J is TRBJ2-1 and V is TRBV15; 7 nucleotides line up with TRBD2. From germline, CDR1 is LNHNV and CDR2 YYDKDF (reference sequence). There are 11 residues in the CDR3. V shed 8 bases, J shed 8 bases, and the junction held 3 bases outside the gene matches. CDR3 amino acids: CATGGVYEQFF. The CDR3 DNA reads as TGTGCCACCGGGGGGGTCTATGAGCAGTTCTTC. The entire variable domain, with the rest obtained from reference TRBV15 and TRBJ2-1, is as follows: DAMVIQNPRYQVTQFGKPVTLSCSQTLNHNVMYWYQQKSSQAPKLLFHYYDKDFNNEADTPDNFQSRRPNTSFCFLDIRSPGLGDTAMYLCATGGVYEQFFGPGTRLTVL.

V is TRBV9 and J is TRBJ1-3, with a possible D match to TRBD1 (6 bases). The V gene's germline CDR1 is SGDLS and CDR2 YYNGEE. V was cut by 6 bases and J by 2 bases, with 12 bases left in between. CDR3 length: 14 residues. CDR3 in amino acids: CASNPEGAGNTIYF. The CDR3 DNA sequence: TGTGCCAGCAACCCTGAGGGGGCTGGAAACACCATATATTTT.

The V gene is TRBV7-9, the J gene TRBJ2-3, with D maybe TRBD2 (5 bases). This CDR3 has 14 amino acids. CDR1 and CDR2 from the germline V gene are SEHNR and FQNEAQ (reference sequence). V shed 3 bases and J shed 0 bases, with 7 bases lying between them. CDR3 sequence: CASSLSSSTDTQYF. The CDR3, as DNA: TGTGCCAGCAGCTTGTCTAGCAGCACAGATACGCAGTATTTT.

The genes are TRBV6-5 and TRBJ1-1, with D possibly matching TRBD1 (5 bases). Germline CDR1 reads MNHEY; CDR2 reads SVGAGI. This CDR3 spans 12 amino acids. V was shortened by 7 bases and J by 5 bases, with 11 bases between the two germline ends. The DNA for the CDR3 is TGTGCCAGCATCCAGAGGGGAACTGAAGCTTTCTTT. Its protein product is CASIQRGTEAFF.

The CDR3 protein is CASSVEGFQETQYF. CDR3 sequence (DNA): TGTGCCAGCAGCGTAGAGGGGTTTCAAGAGACCCAGTACTTC. The chain links TRBV9 to TRBJ2-5; weak D call: TRBD1 (5 bases). V shed 0 bases and J shed 2 bases, with 8 bases lying between them. Germline V gene data show CDR1 as SGDLS and CDR2 as YYNGEE. The CDR3 length is 14 residues.